This T cell receptor beta chain derives from a study of blood T cell repertoires in COVID-19. Overall study: Sample material is recorded as cDNA or gDNA derived from T cells, B-cell-depleted T cells, or PBMCs.

Per the study methods: The authors estimated nucleated cell counts from reference gene primer amplification. Measured with immunoSEQ multiplex PCR; TCRdb has only the in-frame clones, and not every one. V and J calls and clone size come straight from that table; D and trimming were deduced from the DNA. The sample lists just under 95,000 clones; around 80% were seen once. CDR3 length: 15 amino acids. V lost 0 bases and J 7 bases, leaving 17 bases between the germline ends. In germline, CDR1 is SGHRS, CDR2 YFSETQ. The chain recombines TRBV5-1 with TRBJ2-7; D may be TRBD2 (6 bases). The clonotype was recovered from a man aged 50 to 59 who had recovered from COVID-19. The specimen sequenced was peripheral blood. Here the CDR3 reads CASSLDGGPLKEQYF. CDR3 nucleotides: TGCGCCAGCAGCTTGGACGGGGGTCCCTTGAAGGAGCAGTACTTC.